This record covers a single T cell receptor beta chain. This specimen belongs to a study of patients and donors after allogeneic stem cell transplantation. Using its own MiXCR run on the RT-PCR reads, TCRdb lists one record per CDR3 protein. Of approximately 200,000 distinct CDR3 sequences in the sample, less than 45% were seen once. Sequencing used blood, either unsorted or a sorted T cell fraction (not recorded which). This clonotype was sampled from a human donor who was either an allogeneic HSCT recipient or a stem cell or donor lymphocyte infusion donor (not recorded which). It is not recorded whose cells these are; they may come from a transplant donor.

CDR3 sequence (DNA): TGTGCCAGCAGTGGGTCGTGGAAGGGCTCCTACAATGAGCAGTTCTTC. This translates into CASSGSWKGSYNEQFF. The genes are TRBV6-2 or TRBV6-3 and TRBJ2-1; no definite D call. Trimming removed 5 bases at V and 0 bases at J, with 14 bases between. CDR3 length: 16 amino acids. CDR1 is MNHEY and CDR2 is SVGEGT in the germline V gene.